One sample yielded the 17 T cell receptor beta chains listed below, sequenced in a study of blood T cell repertoires in COVID-19. Assay used: immunoSEQ multiplex PCR; TCRdb lists only in-frame clones, some missing. The data hold some 240,000 clones, with almost 85% observed a single time. The specimen sequenced was peripheral blood. All receptors come from a woman between 65 and 79 years old with COVID-19, enrolled during active disease.

This chain connects TRBV9 to TRBJ1-3; 9 bases line up with TRBD1. Looked up from germline, CDR1 is SGDLS and CDR2 is YYNGEE. This CDR3 contains 17 residues. V gave up 3 bases and J gave up 2 bases; unmatched junction bases: 9. The CDR3 reads CASSAISTGGTGNTIYF. CDR3 in DNA: TGTGCCAGCAGCGCGATCTCGACAGGGGGTACTGGAAACACCATATATTTT.

V and J are TRBV12-3 or TRBV12-4 and TRBJ2-5; no clear D. The V end lost 5 bases, the J end lost 4 bases, and 8 bases lay between the germline ends. This CDR3 spans 12 amino acids. CDR3 region: CASSLFPETQYF. The DNA of the CDR3 is TGTGCCAGCAGTCTATTTCCAGAGACCCAGTACTTC.

This clone was seen a handful of times. J is TRBJ2-1 and V is TRBV7-2, with a possible D match to TRBD1 (6 bases). Germline V gives CDR1 SGHTA, CDR2 FQGNSA. This CDR3 has 16 residues. Trimming removed 1 base at V and 1 base at J, with 11 bases between. This chain's CDR3 is CASSLEGGYSYNEQFF. For the CDR3, the DNA is TGTGCCAGCAGCTTAGAAGGGGGATATTCCTACAATGAGCAGTTCTTC.

The rearrangement uses TRBV10-3 and TRBJ2-1; 10 bases line up with TRBD1. J gave up 8 bases and V 2 bases, and 9 bases lay outside the gene matches. This CDR3 has 16 residues. Germline V gene sequence: CDR1 ENHRY, CDR2 SYGVKD. The CDR3 reads CAISERSGTGAYEQFF. DNA for the CDR3: TGTGCCATCAGTGAGAGATCCGGGACAGGGGCCTATGAGCAGTTCTTC.

V is TRBV7-9 and J is TRBJ1-6; no firm D call. Germline values: CDR1 SEHNR, CDR2 FQNEAQ (reference sequence). V was cut by 5 bases and J by 7 bases, with 9 bases left in between. The CDR3 sequence is 13 residues long. The CDR3 reads CASSPTENSPLHF. The CDR3 DNA reads TGTGCCAGCAGCCCGACGGAGAATTCACCCCTCCACTTT.

The chain combines TRBV24-1 with TRBJ1-1; TRBD1 aligns across 8 bases. Looked up from germline, CDR1 is KGHDR and CDR2 is SFDVKD. CDR3 length equals 14 residues. Trimming removed 7 bases from V and 1 base from J; junction bases left unmatched: 4. CDR3 sequence reads: CATRPTGENTEAFF. The CDR3 coding sequence is TGTGCCACCAGACCGACAGGGGAGAACACTGAAGCTTTCTTT.

V gene TRBV6-5 combines with J gene TRBJ1-1; 11 positions match TRBD1. This CDR3 has 15 amino acids. The junction had 7 bases not matched to a gene; V was cut back by 5 bases and J by 5 bases. CDR1 is MNHEY, CDR2 SVGAGI, per germline. CDR3 amino acids: CASSRSGQGATEAFF. The CDR3 DNA follows: TGTGCCAGCAGTCGCTCCGGACAGGGGGCAACTGAAGCTTTCTTT.

The CDR3 sequence is CASSYGSGRSAFF. DNA of the CDR3: TGTGCCAGCAGTTACGGGTCAGGGCGCAGCGCTTTCTTT. The chain has TRBV6-2 or TRBV6-3 and TRBJ1-1; possibly TRBD1 for D (5 bases). CDR1 and CDR2 (germline): MNHEY, SVGEGT. This CDR3 region has 13 residues. The ends were cut back, 2 bases at V and 11 bases at J, with 15 bases in the middle.

This clone was seen only once. The same CDR3 also results from other DNA sequences found in this sample. V gene TRBV3-1 (or the pseudogene TRBV3-2) combines with J gene TRBJ1-2, with 7 bases identical to TRBD1. The CDR3 contains 13 residues. Looked up from germline, CDR1 is LGHDT and CDR2 is YNNKEL (reference sequence). Trimming removed 5 bases from V and 2 bases from J; junction bases left unmatched: 2. The CDR3, as DNA: TGTGCCAGCAGCTTACAGGGGAACTATGGCTACACCTTC. Its protein is CASSLQGNYGYTF.

This chain uses TRBV29-1 with TRBJ1-2; no clear D. V lost 4 bases and J lost 8, with 11 bases in between. CDR1 SQVTM and CDR2 ANQGSEA come from the germline V gene. This CDR3 is built from 11 residues. The CDR3 DNA follows: TGCAGCGTTGCCCGAGCGGCGGGCTACACCTTC. Translated, it gives CSVARAAGYTF.

The rearrangement links TRBV7-2 to TRBJ2-7, with TRBD2 identical over 10 bases. The CDR3 has 16 residues. The V and J ends lost 2 bases and 2 bases, in that order; junction bases with no gene match: 6. The germline gives CDR1 SGHTA, CDR2 FQGNSA. The CDR3 region has the DNA TGTGCCAGCAGCTTAACCGCTAGCGGGAGTACCTACGAGCAGTACTTC. This gives the protein CASSLTASGSTYEQYF.

V is TRBV11-3 and J is TRBJ2-2, with D uncertain. The germline CDR1 and CDR2 sequences are SGHNT and YENEEA. V gave up 3 bases and J gave up 5 bases, with 4 bases separating them. The CDR3 spans 12 residues. The DNA of the CDR3 is TGTGCCAGCAGCTTCATTACCGGGGAGCTGTTTTTT. Encoded protein: CASSFITGELFF.

The gene calls are TRBV4-3 and TRBJ2-3; no firm D call. The CDR3 has 15 residues. With 0 bases removed from V and 2 bases from J, the gap between germline ends came to 9 bases. CDR1 LGHNA and CDR2 YSLEER come from the germline V gene. The CDR3 region is CASSQDEASTDTQYF. Written as DNA, the CDR3 is TGCGCCAGCAGCCAAGATGAGGCATCCACAGATACGCAGTATTTT.

The J gene is TRBJ1-2, the V gene TRBV29-1; D gene uncertain. The CDR3 is 15 residues long. CDR1 and CDR2 from the germline V gene are SQVTM and ANQGSEA. V lost 3 bases, J lost 4 bases, and 18 bases lay in between. DNA of the CDR3: TGCAGCGTTGAGGGAGGACGGGGAACTTTCTATGGCTACACCTTC. Translation gives CSVEGGRGTFYGYTF. The whole variable domain, filled in from reference TRBV29-1 and TRBJ1-2, reads SAVISQKPSRDICQRGTSLTIQCQVDSQVTMMFWYRQQPGQSLTLIATANQGSEATYESGFVIDKFPISRPNLTFSTLTVSNMSPEDSSIYLCSVEGGRGTFYGYTFGSGTRLTVV.

This chain connects TRBV15 to TRBJ1-4; a possible D gene is TRBD1 (6 bases). Per the germline V gene, CDR1 is LNHNV and CDR2 is YYDKDF (reference sequence). The germline V and J ends were trimmed by 0 bases and 7 bases, with 12 bases remaining between them. The CDR3 has 15 residues. CDR3 in DNA: TGTGCCACCAGCAGAGATGGGGGCGCGGGTGAAAAACTGTTTTTT. Amino acids: CATSRDGGAGEKLFF.

This clone was picked up one time. The gene calls are TRBV7-9 and TRBJ2-7, with D possibly TRBD2 on 9 matching bases. Per germline, CDR1 SEHNR and CDR2 FQNEAQ (reference sequence). The CDR3 has 18 residues. The V end was cut by 4 bases, the J end by 5 bases, with 27 bases between. CDR3 DNA: TGTGCCAGCAGCTCTGGACAGGGTGGTAGCGGGAGAACCCACGAGCAGTACTTC. Its protein is CASSSGQGGSGRTHEQYF.

The V and J genes are TRBV5-1 and TRBJ1-4; TRBD1 agrees at 7 bases. The V gene's germline CDR1 is SGHRS and CDR2 YFSETQ. V was pared by 5 bases and J by 1 base, with 5 bases of the junction left unmatched. The CDR3 sequence is 15 residues long. The CDR3 sequence is CASRIAGGTNEKLFF. DNA for the CDR3: TGCGCCAGCAGGATTGCAGGGGGAACTAATGAAAAACTGTTTTTT.